A single sample is the source of the 2 T cell receptor beta chains below, sequenced in a study of control samples from healthy donors and cancer patients. The table came from immunoSEQ multiplex PCR; TCRdb's copy has only in-frame clones and leaves some out. The sample contains about 150,000 clones, around 94% of which appear only once. Sequencing was carried out using PBMCs. The receptors here all came from a man aged 55 to 69 with colorectal cancer.

In this sample, this clone turned up a few times. J is TRBJ2-7 and V is TRBV3-1 (or the pseudogene TRBV3-2), with D possibly TRBD2 on 6 matching bases. The germline gives CDR1 LGHDT, CDR2 YNNKEL (reference sequence). Deletions cut 1 base from V and 0 bases from J, with 7 bases between. The CDR3 is made up of 14 amino acids. DNA for the CDR3: TGTGCCAGCAGCCAAGCTAGCGACTCCTACGAGCAGTACTTC. The encoded protein is CASSQASDSYEQYF.

V is TRBV28 and J is TRBJ2-5, with 8 bases fitting TRBD1. This CDR3 spans 14 amino acids. The V gene end was trimmed by 3 bases and the J gene end by 5 bases; junction bases not matched to a gene: 5. Germline values: CDR1 MDHEN, CDR2 SYDVKM. CDR3 region: CASSFQGAGETQYF. As DNA, the CDR3 is TGTGCCAGCAGTTTCCAGGGGGCGGGGGAGACCCAGTACTTC.